One TCR beta chain is described in this entry. The record originates from a study of T cell responses to AZD1222 COVID-19 vaccine. This CDR3 is built from 15 residues. V lost 5 bases, J lost 0 bases, and 10 bases lay in between. Germline CDR1 SGHAT, CDR2 FQNNGV. TCRdb keeps only in-frame clones here, not all; method: immunoSEQ multiplex PCR. Found here are about 190,000 clones, over 80% of them singletons; the top ten hold 1% to 1.5%. This clonotype originated in an adult in good health. This chain connects TRBV11-2 to TRBJ2-2; the D call may be TRBD1 or TRBD2 (6 bases each). Sequencing used peripheral blood, obtained on day 0 of AZD1222 vaccination. The CDR3 reads CASSRGLTNTGELFF. The CDR3 DNA reads TGTGCCAGCAGCCGGGGGCTAACGAACACCGGGGAGCTGTTTTTT.